Following are 23 T cell receptor beta chains from one sample sequenced in a study of T-cell reconstitution after alpha-beta-depleted transplantation in children. Preparation of the TCRbeta library was carried out with unique molecular identifiers. TCRdb processed the PCR reads anew with MiXCR; each CDR3 protein has one entry. Of hundreds of thousands of distinct CDR3 sequences in the sample, around 17% were seen once. The material was PBMCs from the stem cell graft donor, obtained from the stem cell graft. These receptors all come from a human donor who donated a stem cell graft to a child with acute myeloid leukemia.

The table lists this clonotype with a few counts. The chain combines TRBV7-6 with TRBJ2-7; the match to TRBD1 covers 7 bases. The CDR3 covers 16 residues. Trimming cost V 1 base and J 3 bases; bases outside gene matches: 9. CDR1 and CDR2 from the germline V gene are SGHVS and FNYEAQ. The CDR3 sequence: CASSLGVGQTLYEQYF. The CDR3 nucleotides are TGTGCCAGCAGCTTAGGAGTGGGACAGACCCTCTACGAGCAGTACTTC. Full variable domain (missing parts from reference TRBV7-6 and TRBJ2-7): GAGVSQSPRYKVTKRGQDVALRCDPISGHVSLYWYRQALGQGPEFLTYFNYEAQQDKSGLPNDRFSAERPEGSISTLTIQRTEQRDSAMYRCASSLGVGQTLYEQYFGPGTRLTVT.

The chain carries TRBV7-9 and TRBJ2-5, with no clear D. With 5 bases removed from V and 4 bases from J, the gap between germline ends came to 20 bases. This CDR3 spans 16 amino acids. Germline assignment: CDR1 SEHNR and CDR2 FQNEAQ (reference sequence). The CDR3 bases are TGTGCCAGCAGCCCGATTCAAGGATTGTTTAGAGAGACCCAGTACTTC. Its translation: CASSPIQGLFRETQYF.

The chain uses TRBV7-6 and TRBJ2-7, with a possible D match to TRBD1 (5 bases). The CDR3 is 13 amino acids. V was pared by 1 base and J by 5 bases, with 9 bases between. Germline V lookup: CDR1 SGHVS, CDR2 FNYEAQ. CDR3 nucleotides: TGTGCCAGCAGCTTAGAACAGGCTGACGAGCAGTACTTC. Translating it yields CASSLEQADEQYF.

This clonotype occurred a few times. The chain uses TRBV27 and TRBJ1-4; D is unclear. V gave up 1 base and J gave up 7 bases, with 13 bases separating them. The CDR3 has 15 residues. Per germline, CDR1 MNHEY and CDR2 SMNVEV (reference sequence). The chain's CDR3 is CASSLYGELGEKLFF. The CDR3 region has the DNA TGTGCCAGCAGTTTATATGGGGAATTGGGTGAAAAACTGTTTTTT.

Notes on this clonotype: A much larger clone sits a single nucleotide away, making a read error possible. The V and J genes are TRBV6-1 and TRBJ2-2, with TRBD1 matching over 11 bases. Germline V lookup: CDR1 MNHNS, CDR2 SASEGT. J lost 7 bases, V lost 5 bases, and 6 bases had no gene match. The CDR3 has 15 residues. DNA of the CDR3: TGTGCCAGCAGTCCTTGGACAGGGGGCAACGGGGAGCTGTTTTTT. Its translation is CASSPWTGGNGELFF.

The chain uses TRBV6-1 and TRBJ2-5; D possibly matches TRBD1 or TRBD2 (6 bases each). Trimming removed 2 bases from V and 2 bases from J, with 12 bases in between. The germline CDR1 and CDR2 sequences are MNHNS and SASEGT. The CDR3 length is 15 residues. The CDR3 DNA follows: TGTGCCAGCAGTGAAAGAACAGGGAGGCAAGAGACCCAGTACTTC. Translated: CASSERTGRQETQYF.

Only a few counts were recorded for this clonotype. The rearrangement joins TRBV20-1 to TRBJ2-2; 7 nucleotides match TRBD1. V shed 0 bases, J shed 3 bases, and the junction held 13 bases outside the gene matches. In germline, CDR1 is DFQATT, CDR2 SNEGSKA (reference sequence). The CDR3 length is 18 residues. The DNA of the CDR3 is TGCAGTGCTAGAGATATAGGAACAGGGGTCGGGGACACCGGGGAGCTGTTTTTT. This codes for CSARDIGTGVGDTGELFF.

The CDR3 protein is CASSERTGLGYTF. CDR3 nucleotides: TGTGCCAGCAGCGAGAGGACAGGGCTTGGCTACACCTTC. This rearrangement joins TRBV7-6 to TRBJ1-2; 8 bases align to TRBD1. The CDR3 runs to 13 residues. Germline CDR1 and CDR2: SGHVS and FNYEAQ. V shed 5 bases and J 7 bases; nucleotides not matched to a gene: 6.

This clonotype was counted at least ten times. The CDR3 region has the DNA TGTGCCAGCAGTGGGGCAGGGCTTTCCTACGAGCAGTACTTC. Its translation is CASSGAGLSYEQYF. This chain joins TRBV25-1 and TRBJ2-7; perhaps TRBD1 as D (5 bases). CDR1 MGHDK and CDR2 SYGVNS come from the germline V gene. Trimming removed 4 bases from V and 1 base from J, with 11 bases in between. The CDR3 is 14 residues long.

This clonotype occurred a few times. This sequence joins TRBV20-1 and TRBJ2-3; 8 bases match TRBD2. In germline, CDR1 is DFQATT, CDR2 SNEGSKA (reference sequence). This CDR3 has 14 residues. J was trimmed by 0 bases and V by 5 bases; bases with no gene match: 4. The CDR3 loop is CSALAGPSTDTQYF. The CDR3 nucleotides read TGCAGTGCTTTAGCGGGGCCTAGCACAGATACGCAGTATTTT.

This clonotype was seen repeatedly, ten times or more. The rearrangement links TRBV12-3 or TRBV12-4 to TRBJ2-7, with 13 bases aligning to TRBD2. The CDR3 runs 15 residues. V was pared by 6 bases and J by 2 bases, with 4 bases of the junction left unmatched. CDR3 protein: CASSLGLAGTYEQYF. CDR3 nucleotide sequence: TGTGCCAGCAGCTTGGGACTAGCGGGGACCTACGAGCAGTACTTC.

The chain has TRBV3-1 and TRBJ2-3, with TRBD2 as a possible D gene (5 bases). This CDR3 is 20 amino acids long. Germline CDR1 reads LGHDT; CDR2 reads YNNKEL (reference sequence). V was clipped by 1 base and J by 0 bases, with 23 bases between them. The CDR3 DNA follows: TGTGCCAGCAGCCAAGTCCTCGGGAATAAAGTCCCCACTAGCACAGATACGCAGTATTTT. Its protein is CASSQVLGNKVPTSTDTQYF.

This clonotype was detected only a few times. The chain joins TRBV9 to TRBJ2-1; TRBD2 might be the D (7 bases). The CDR3 spans 15 residues. Germline CDR1 SGDLS, CDR2 YYNGEE. Trimming took off 2 bases at V and 5 bases at J, with 14 bases between the two ends. CDR3 protein: CASSVRGGSHNEQFF. The CDR3 bases are TGTGCCAGCAGCGTCAGGGGAGGGTCTCACAATGAGCAGTTCTTC.

This clonotype was counted at least ten times. The chain has TRBV5-1 and TRBJ2-1; a weak D match, TRBD1 (5 bases). CDR3 size: 13 residues. Trimming left V 5 bases short and J 7 bases short, with 13 bases between. Germline V gene sequence: CDR1 SGHRS, CDR2 YFSETQ. CDR3 loop: CASRGAVSNEQFF. The CDR3 bases are TGCGCCAGCAGAGGGGCGGTTTCGAATGAGCAGTTCTTC.

This clonotype was picked up many times. The chain links TRBV29-1 to TRBJ1-1, with D perhaps matching TRBD1 (5 bases). The CDR3 is 14 amino acids. Germline-derived CDR1 and CDR2 are SQVTM and ANQGSEA. The ends were cut back, 1 base at V and 3 bases at J, with 12 bases in the middle. The CDR3 region has the DNA TGCAGCGTTGAAGTCGTGGGGGGGTACACTGAAGCTTTCTTT. Protein: CSVEVVGGYTEAFF.

This clonotype showed up many times. The gene calls are TRBV5-6 and TRBJ1-5; D unclear. V gave up 2 bases and J gave up 2 bases, with 11 bases separating them. Germline CDR1 is SGHDT and CDR2 is YYEEEE. CDR3 length equals 15 residues. CDR3 nucleotide sequence: TGTGCCAGCAGCTTAACCGAAAGGGGCAATCAGCCCCAGCATTTT. This encodes CASSLTERGNQPQHF.

This clonotype was recorded many times. The rearrangement joins TRBV7-2 to TRBJ1-6, with D uncertain. V was clipped by 5 bases and J by 16 bases, with 15 bases between them. This CDR3 contains 12 residues. Germline assignment: CDR1 SGHTA and CDR2 FQGNSA. The DNA for the CDR3 is TGTGCCAGCAGCCCTCCTCTCCAATGGCTCCACTTT. It encodes CASSPPLQWLHF.

This clonotype has just a few counts. The rearrangement joins TRBV7-3 to TRBJ1-5; tentatively, D is TRBD1 (6 bases). CDR1 SGHTA and CDR2 FQGTGA come from the germline V gene. This CDR3 has 18 amino acids. Trimming stripped 8 bases from V and 0 bases from J, with 23 bases between. The CDR3 is CASATGRGGLNSNQPQHF. The CDR3 coding sequence is TGTGCCAGCGCCACGGGAAGGGGGGGTCTAAATAGCAATCAGCCCCAGCATTTT.

Only one count was recorded for this clonotype. Being one base from a much bigger clone, this may be a read error. The chain is built from TRBV6-1 and TRBJ2-1; D is unclear. V was pared by 0 bases and J by 3 bases, with 9 bases between. From germline, CDR1 is MNHNS and CDR2 SASEGT. This CDR3 has 15 residues. The CDR3 DNA sequence: TGTGCCAGCAGTGAAGCGCAGGCCTGCTACAATGAGCAGTTCTTC. Protein: CASSEAQACYNEQFF.

This clonotype was counted at least ten times. The V call is TRBV20-1, the J call TRBJ1-6; 7 nucleotides line up with TRBD1. The ends lost 6 bases at V and 0 bases at J; junction bases unmatched: 11. Germline V gene sequence: CDR1 DFQATT, CDR2 SNEGSKA (reference sequence). The CDR3 contains 17 residues. CDR3: CSAHPQGIGSYNSPLHF. CDR3 DNA sequence: TGCAGTGCCCACCCACAGGGGATTGGCTCCTATAATTCACCCCTCCACTTT.

V usage is TRBV7-2 and J usage is TRBJ2-7; tentative D call: TRBD2 (7 bases). There are 15 residues in the CDR3. Trimming pared 6 bases from V and 0 bases from J, leaving 15 bases between. Germline V gives CDR1 SGHTA, CDR2 FQGNSA. Here the CDR3 DNA reads TGTGCCAGCAGTCTAGGGGGGGTGAACTCCTACGAGCAGTACTTC. Protein product: CASSLGGVNSYEQYF. The full variable domain, in which reference TRBV7-2 and TRBJ2-7 provide the parts outside the CDR3, is GAGVSQSPSNKVTEKGKDVELRCDPISGHTALYWYRQSLGQGLEFLIYFQGNSAPDKSGLPSDRFSAERTGGSVSTLTIQRTQQEDSAVYLCASSLGGVNSYEQYFGPGTRLTVT.

This clonotype is a singleton in its sample. The chain has TRBV28 and TRBJ2-3; TRBD1 might be the D (5 bases). This CDR3 spans 15 amino acids. With 0 bases removed from V and 0 bases from J, the gap between germline ends came to 7 bases. Per the germline V gene, CDR1 is MDHEN and CDR2 is SYDVKM. CDR3 in DNA: TGTGCCAGCAGTTTATGGGCAGGGAGCACAGATACGCAGTATTTT. As protein: CASSLWAGSTDTQYF.

This clonotype was seen repeatedly, ten times or more. The chain carries TRBV20-1 and TRBJ2-7; possible D gene TRBD2, 6 bases. V was cut by 0 bases and J by 2 bases, with 14 bases left in between. CDR1 is DFQATT and CDR2 is SNEGSKA in the germline V gene (reference sequence). The CDR3 has 15 amino acids. The CDR3 sequence is CSARDGSGPTYEQYF. The CDR3 DNA follows: TGCAGTGCTAGAGATGGGAGCGGGCCAACCTACGAGCAGTACTTC.